Following are 19 T cell receptor beta chains from one sample sequenced in a study of T cells after yellow fever vaccination. From the 5' RACE reads, TCRdb called clonotypes with MiXCR, one entry per CDR3 protein. The top ten clones hold roughly 17% of a sample with around 310,000 distinct CDR3 sequences, 8.5% to 10% of them seen once. The input for sequencing was PBMCs, taken on the day of the first yellow fever vaccination. The receptors here all came from a man between 18 and 29 years old who received the YFV17D yellow fever vaccine.

This clonotype was found many times. This chain links TRBV20-1 with TRBJ2-3; D perhaps matches TRBD2 (5 bases). CDR3 length equals 13 residues. V lost 3 bases, J lost 6 bases, and 13 bases lay in between. The V gene's germline CDR1 is DFQATT and CDR2 SNEGSKA (reference sequence). The CDR3 sequence is CSASISGADTQYF. The CDR3, as DNA: TGCAGTGCTAGTATCAGCGGAGCGGATACGCAGTATTTT.

This clonotype was counted only a few times. This sequence joins TRBV7-8 and TRBJ2-5, with 9 bases lining up with TRBD1. The CDR3 has 15 amino acids. J lost 5 bases, V lost 4 bases, and 8 bases had no gene match. Germline V gene lookup returns CDR1 SGHVS and CDR2 FQNEAQ. Here the CDR3 DNA reads TGTGCCAGCAGCTACCAACAGGGGGCCGGGGAGACCCAGTACTTC. Translated, it gives CASSYQQGAGETQYF.

The CDR3 bases are TGCGCCAGCAGCTCCTCGCACAGGGGTACTAACTATGGCTACACCTTC. Protein: CASSSSHRGTNYGYTF. The chain combines TRBV5-1 with TRBJ1-2; TRBD1 agrees at 7 bases. There are 16 residues in the CDR3. CDR1 SGHRS and CDR2 YFSETQ come from the germline V gene. Germline trimming cut 3 bases from V and 0 bases from J; bases unmatched to any gene: 8.

The chain employs TRBV20-1 and TRBJ2-7; D call uncertain. V lost 0 bases, J lost 2 bases, and 11 bases lay in between. The CDR3 extends over 14 amino acids. Germline V gene data show CDR1 as DFQATT and CDR2 as SNEGSKA (reference sequence). Here the CDR3 DNA reads TGCAGTGCTAGAGAGGGGTTGAATCCCTACGAGCAGTACTTC. Residues: CSAREGLNPYEQYF.

This clonotype was seen more than once but under ten times. The V and J genes are TRBV6-2 or TRBV6-3 and TRBJ2-7; D gene uncertain. The CDR3 totals 14 residues. V lost 0 bases, J lost 1 base, and 7 bases lay in between. Germline V gene lookup returns CDR1 MNHEY and CDR2 SVGEGT. The CDR3 spells CASSYSRVSYEQYF. The CDR3 bases are TGTGCCAGCAGTTACTCGAGAGTTTCCTACGAGCAGTACTTC.

The chain couples TRBV4-3 to TRBJ1-3; no reliable D call. The V end was cut by 4 bases, the J end by 0 bases, with 13 bases between. CDR1 and CDR2 from the germline V gene are LGHNA and YSLEER. The CDR3 spans 16 residues. The CDR3 sequence: CASSPDPASSGNTIYF. CDR3 nucleotide sequence: TGCGCCAGCAGCCCCGACCCGGCCAGCTCTGGAAACACCATATATTTT.

This clonotype has at least ten counts. In nucleotides, the CDR3 is TGTGCCAGTGCTAGGCCAGCCAACACTGAAGCTTTCTTT. Translating gives CASARPANTEAFF. The J gene is TRBJ1-1, the V gene TRBV19; D gene unclear. Germline CDR1 LNHDA, CDR2 SQIVND (reference sequence). CDR3 size: 13 residues. The ends were cut back, 8 bases at V and 2 bases at J, with 12 bases in the middle.

The chain has TRBV6-2 or TRBV6-3 and TRBJ1-5; 8 positions agree with TRBD1. V trimming: 3 bases; J trimming: 7 bases; junction bases outside the gene matches: 8. The CDR3 has 15 amino acids. Germline assignment: CDR1 MNHEY and CDR2 SVGEGT. CDR3 amino acids: CASSYQGAISQPQHF. CDR3 DNA: TGTGCCAGCAGTTATCAGGGGGCCATTTCACAGCCCCAGCATTTT.

V usage is TRBV7-3 and J usage is TRBJ1-2; D is uncertain. Trimming stripped 0 bases from V and 5 bases from J, with 13 bases between. CDR1 is SGHTA and CDR2 is FQGTGA in the germline V gene. This CDR3 has 15 amino acids. In DNA form, the CDR3 reads TGTGCCAGCAGCTTAACAGGTTCCGAAGGTTATGGCTACACCTTC. Translated: CASSLTGSEGYGYTF.

This clonotype occurred many times. V gene TRBV7-2 combines with J gene TRBJ2-7; no clear D. V was cut by 5 bases and J by 6 bases, with 14 bases left in between. Germline V gene sequence: CDR1 SGHTA, CDR2 FQGNSA. This CDR3 region has 13 residues. CDR3 coding DNA: TGTGCCAGCAGCCGGTATACATCCCTCGAGCAGTACTTC. It specifies CASSRYTSLEQYF.

This clonotype occurred many times. The CDR3 DNA reads as TGCGCCAGCAGCTCTGGCAGACAAGAGACCCAGTACTTC. Protein: CASSSGRQETQYF. V gene TRBV5-1 combines with J gene TRBJ2-5; D is undetermined. The germline V gene encodes CDR1 SGHRS and CDR2 YFSETQ. The CDR3 totals 13 residues. Trimming left V 3 bases short and J 2 bases short, with 8 bases between.

This clonotype occurred many times. V is TRBV12-3 or TRBV12-4 and J is TRBJ2-2, with D possibly matching TRBD2 (6 bases). V was cut by 5 bases and J by 8 bases, with 9 bases left in between. CDR3 length: 12 amino acids. The CDR3 sequence is CASSPGSGELFF. For the CDR3, the DNA is TGTGCCAGCAGTCCCGGGAGTGGGGAGCTGTTTTTT.

V gene TRBV18 combines with J gene TRBJ2-1; weak D call: TRBD2 (5 bases). Per the germline V gene, CDR1 is KGHSH and CDR2 is LQKENI. V lost 4 bases, J lost 0 bases, and 13 bases lay in between. This CDR3 spans 16 amino acids. For the CDR3, the DNA is TGTGCCAGCTCACTAACCTTAGGGAGCTCCTACAATGAGCAGTTCTTC. Protein product: CASSLTLGSSYNEQFF.

V and J are TRBV29-1 and TRBJ1-2, with 11 bases aligning to TRBD1. Germline V gene lookup returns CDR1 SQVTM and CDR2 ANQGSEA. CDR3 length: 16 residues. The V gene end was trimmed by 4 bases and the J gene end by 2 bases; junction bases not matched to a gene: 9. The CDR3 loop reads CSVVGGQGVENYGYTF. CDR3 DNA sequence: TGCAGCGTTGTTGGGGGACAGGGGGTGGAGAACTATGGCTACACCTTC.

This clonotype appeared many times. This chain uses TRBV7-2 with TRBJ1-3, with D perhaps TRBD1 (5 bases). Trimming left V 5 bases short and J 0 bases short, with 17 bases between. Germline assignment: CDR1 SGHTA and CDR2 FQGNSA. This CDR3 has 17 amino acids. The CDR3: CASSPVPGRSSGNTIYF. The CDR3 coding sequence is TGTGCCAGCAGCCCCGTCCCGGGACGGAGCTCTGGAAACACCATATATTTT.

In the case of this clonotype: The final CDR3 position lacks the conserved phenylalanine or tryptophan, pointing to a likely read error. It is unclear where the CDR3 begins or ends on the DNA, so no DNA is shown, and the CDR3 is as TCRdb lists it. The chain carries TRBV6-1 and TRBJ2-7; TRBD2 is taken as the D call from the table, unchecked against the DNA. The length of the CDR3 is 13 amino acids, counting both ends. Germline lookup yields CDR1 MNHNS and CDR2 SASEGT. The CDR3 is CASSPPPWTSWQL.

CDR3 residues: CSVGTGQGTVKLFF. Here the CDR3 DNA reads TGCAGCGTTGGTACCGGGCAGGGTACTGTAAAACTGTTTTTT. The J gene is TRBJ1-4, the V gene TRBV29-1, with D possibly TRBD1 on 5 matching bases. CDR3 length: 14 amino acids. The V end lost 4 bases, the J end lost 10 bases, and 19 bases lay between the germline ends. From germline, CDR1 is SQVTM and CDR2 ANQGSEA.

This clonotype was observed a few times. This chain connects TRBV7-2 to TRBJ2-5, with D uncertain. Per germline, CDR1 SGHTA and CDR2 FQGNSA. The CDR3 has 11 residues. With 8 bases removed from V and 5 bases from J, the gap between germline ends came to 9 bases. CDR3 region: CASRLGETQYF. CDR3 nucleotide sequence: TGTGCCAGCCGTTTAGGGGAGACCCAGTACTTC. Complete variable domain (other parts from reference TRBV7-2 and TRBJ2-5): GAGVSQSPSNKVTEKGKDVELRCDPISGHTALYWYRQSLGQGLEFLIYFQGNSAPDKSGLPSDRFSAERTGGSVSTLTIQRTQQEDSAVYLCASRLGETQYFGPGTRLLVL.

This clonotype came up many times. The chain recombines TRBV29-1 with TRBJ2-5; no firm D call. There are 13 residues in the CDR3. Looked up from germline, CDR1 is SQVTM and CDR2 is ANQGSEA. Trimming stripped 3 bases from V and 1 base from J, with 9 bases between. The CDR3 sequence: CSVDRGIQETQYF. The DNA of the CDR3 is TGCAGCGTTGATAGAGGAATCCAAGAGACCCAGTACTTC.